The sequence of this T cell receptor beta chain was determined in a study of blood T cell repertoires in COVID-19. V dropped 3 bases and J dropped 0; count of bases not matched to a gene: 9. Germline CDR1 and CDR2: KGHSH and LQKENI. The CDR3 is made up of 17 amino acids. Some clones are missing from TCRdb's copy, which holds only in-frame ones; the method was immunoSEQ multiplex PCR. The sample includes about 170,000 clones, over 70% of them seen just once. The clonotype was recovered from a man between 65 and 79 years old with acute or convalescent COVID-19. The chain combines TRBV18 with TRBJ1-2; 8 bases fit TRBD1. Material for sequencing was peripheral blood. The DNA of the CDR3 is TGTGCCAGCTCACCCACGACAGGGGTGCTCGCTAACTATGGCTACACCTTC. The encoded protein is CASSPTTGVLANYGYTF.